The source of this T cell receptor (beta chain) is a study of T cells expressing NK-cell markers. The CDR3 covers 16 residues. Germline V gene lookup returns CDR1 SGHTA and CDR2 FQGTGA. To note about this clonotype: Antigen specificity is unknown.

TCRdb re-called the 5' RACE reads; every CDR3 protein appears as one record, without DNA. The ten top clones account for less than 40%, within a sample of 150,000 to 160,000 distinct CDR3 sequences. Study findings and constraints: The contribution of dominant NKG2C+ clonotypes to CD8+ T cells in about 6 donors was 1.0-7.0%.

The material sequenced was blood T cells: a sorted CD56 or NKG2C T cell subset, CD4+ or CD8+ T cells, or bulk PBMC T cells (not recorded which). The clonotype was recovered from a woman aged 45 to 65 in good health. This sequence joins TRBV7-3 and TRBJ2-7; TCRdb's D call of TRBD2 is untestable without DNA. CDR3 region: CASSLTGTSGAYEQYF.